These 31 T cell receptor beta chains share one sample of origin, sequenced in a study of blood T cells in healthy people across ages. A J-beta primer mix and a sample-barcoded 5' primer were used in a second PCR of roughly 6 to 12 cycles. TCRdb processed the 5' RACE reads anew with MiXCR; each CDR3 protein has one entry. In the table there are approximately 1.5 million distinct CDR3 sequences, almost 35% of which are singletons. The sequenced sample was blood. These receptors originate from a woman aged 25 to 39 in good health.

This clonotype was picked up a small number of times. The chain recombines TRBV5-1 with TRBJ2-5; the match to TRBD2 covers 10 bases. Germline V gives CDR1 SGHRS, CDR2 YFSETQ. The length of the CDR3 is 15 residues. V was clipped by 4 bases and J by 5 bases; unmatched bases: 8. The CDR3 spells CASSRTSGTGETQYF. For the CDR3, the DNA is TGCGCCAGCAGCCGGACTAGCGGCACTGGGGAGACCCAGTACTTC.

The rearrangement links TRBV19 to TRBJ2-5, with 14 bases lining up with TRBD2. CDR1 and CDR2 from the germline V gene are LNHDA and SQIVND (reference sequence). The CDR3 runs to 14 residues. Germline trimming cut 6 bases from V and 10 bases from J; bases unmatched to any gene: 7. CDR3 amino acids: CASSGLGTSGSQYF. The CDR3 DNA follows: TGTGCCAGTAGCGGCCTAGGGACTAGCGGGAGCCAGTACTTC.

The chain has TRBV2 and TRBJ1-2, with a tentative D call TRBD1 (6 bases). V was cut by 7 bases and J by 8 bases, with 17 bases left in between. This CDR3 spans 13 amino acids. The V gene's germline CDR1 is SNHLY and CDR2 FYNNEI. The CDR3 loop reads CASTPERGGGYTF. The CDR3 DNA is TGTGCCAGCACGCCCGAAAGGGGGGGCGGCTACACCTTC. Based on the CDR3 plus reference TRBV2 and TRBJ1-2, the full variable domain is EPEVTQTPSHQVTQMGQEVILRCVPISNHLYFYWYRQILGQKVEFLVSFYNNEISEKSEIFDDQFSVERPDGSNFTLKIRSTKLEDSAMYFCASTPERGGGYTFGSGTRLTVV.

The table lists this clonotype with a few counts. The chain uses TRBV12-3 or TRBV12-4 and TRBJ1-5; D is undetermined. V was pared by 7 bases and J by 0 bases, with 13 bases between. This CDR3 is built from 15 residues. The CDR3 here is CASTRLGGSNQPQHF. For the CDR3, the DNA is TGTGCCAGCACTCGACTGGGCGGTAGCAATCAGCCCCAGCATTTT.

This clonotype was counted a few times. The J gene is TRBJ2-7, the V gene TRBV27; no definite D call. Germline V gene sequence: CDR1 MNHEY, CDR2 SMNVEV (reference sequence). This CDR3 has 15 amino acids. The V end lost 4 bases, the J end lost 0 bases, and 13 bases lay between the germline ends. CDR3 sequence: CASSSFTETSYEQYF. CDR3 in DNA: TGTGCCAGCAGTTCCTTTACAGAGACCTCCTACGAGCAGTACTTC.

This clonotype was picked up many times. The chain links TRBV20-1 to TRBJ2-5, with D possibly being TRBD1 or TRBD2 (5 bases each). CDR1 and CDR2 from the germline V gene are DFQATT and SNEGSKA (reference sequence). This CDR3 is 14 amino acids long. The ends were cut back, 0 bases at V and 2 bases at J, with 10 bases in the middle. CDR3 loop: CSAREGVHQETQYF. The DNA of the CDR3 is TGCAGTGCTAGAGAGGGGGTCCATCAAGAGACCCAGTACTTC.

This clonotype was counted between two and nine times. The V call is TRBV20-1, the J call TRBJ1-1, with D maybe TRBD1 (6 bases). Germline V gene sequence: CDR1 DFQATT, CDR2 SNEGSKA (reference sequence). This CDR3 is 13 amino acids long. V lost 3 bases and J 5 bases, leaving 13 bases between the germline ends. CDR3 protein: CSASQQGGTEAFF. CDR3 in DNA: TGCAGTGCTAGTCAACAGGGTGGAACTGAAGCTTTCTTT.

This clonotype has a handful of counts. Germline is not matched at one junction end, which may reflect a read error. This chain links TRBV7-2 with TRBJ2-1; 10 bases align to TRBD2. The length of the CDR3 is 16 residues. CDR1 is SGHTA and CDR2 is FQGNSA in the germline V gene. The CDR3 DNA is TGTGCCAGCGGCTTCCTAGCGGGAGTTCAAAGCAATGAGCAGTTCTTC. Protein: CASGFLAGVQSNEQFF.

The rearrangement joins TRBV6-2 or TRBV6-3 to TRBJ2-3; 8 bases map to TRBD1. J was trimmed by 6 bases and V by 6 bases; bases with no gene match: 5. The CDR3 sequence is 13 residues long. CDR1 and CDR2 from the germline V gene are MNHEY and SVGEGT. CDR3: CASRWTGCDTQYF. The DNA for the CDR3 is TGTGCCAGCAGATGGACAGGGTGTGATACGCAGTATTTT.

The V and J genes are TRBV7-3 and TRBJ2-3; the D gene could be TRBD1 or TRBD2 (6 bases each). The V gene lost 0 bases and the J gene lost 1 base, with 14 bases spanning the gap. The CDR3 contains 17 residues. Germline values: CDR1 SGHTA, CDR2 FQGTGA. CDR3 sequence reads: CASSLTARGAGTDTQYF. The CDR3 DNA is TGTGCCAGCAGCTTAACGGCTAGGGGGGCTGGCACAGATACGCAGTATTTT.

This chain connects TRBV6-5 to TRBJ2-7; 10 bases agree with TRBD2. The CDR3 loop spans 15 amino acids. The V segment lost 6 bases and the J segment 7 bases; nucleotides outside the gene matches: 12. CDR1 and CDR2 from the germline V gene are MNHEY and SVGAGI. Here the CDR3 reads CASSQREGPFYEQYF. The CDR3 nucleotides read TGTGCCAGCAGCCAGCGGGAGGGCCCCTTTTATGAGCAGTACTTC.

In this sample, this clonotype turned up once. The rearrangement joins TRBV9 to TRBJ1-1; tentative D call: TRBD1 (6 bases). This CDR3 region has 15 residues. Trimming took off 2 bases at V and 3 bases at J, with 14 bases between the two ends. CDR1 and CDR2 (germline): SGDLS, YYNGEE. The CDR3 DNA reads as TGTGCCAGCAGCGTCCGGACAGAGATGGACACTGAAGCTTTCTTT. Amino acid sequence: CASSVRTEMDTEAFF. Supplemented by reference TRBV9 and TRBJ1-1, the full variable domain reads DSGVTQTPKHLITATGQRVTLRCSPRSGDLSVYWYQQSLDQGLQFLIQYYNGEERAKGNILERFSAQQFPDLHSELNLSSLELGDSALYFCASSVRTEMDTEAFFGQGTRLTVV.

V and J are TRBV27 and TRBJ2-2; TRBD2 is a possible D gene (5 bases). Germline CDR1 is MNHEY and CDR2 is SMNVEV (reference sequence). The CDR3 contains 12 residues. The V and J ends lost 6 bases and 7 bases respectively, with 9 bases between them. The CDR3 bases are TGTGCCAGCAGGATCGAGGGCGGGGAGCTGTTTTTT. It yields the protein CASRIEGGELFF.

This clonotype has only a few counts. The chain combines TRBV27 with TRBJ2-7; D remains unclear. V shed 4 bases and J shed 0 bases, with 7 bases lying between them. The CDR3 consists of 13 residues. The V gene's germline CDR1 is MNHEY and CDR2 SMNVEV (reference sequence). The CDR3 loop reads CASSSWTSYEQYF. For the CDR3, the DNA is TGTGCCAGCAGTTCCTGGACCTCCTACGAGCAGTACTTC.

The chain uses TRBV5-5 and TRBJ2-5; 7 positions match TRBD2. The V gene end was trimmed by 5 bases and the J gene end by 2 bases; junction bases not matched to a gene: 12. The CDR3 is 16 amino acids. The germline V gene has CDR1 SGHKS and CDR2 YYEKEE (reference sequence). The CDR3 here is CASRTGGGGSQETQYF. The CDR3 nucleotides are TGTGCCAGCAGAACGGGAGGTGGGGGGTCTCAAGAGACCCAGTACTTC.

This chain uses TRBV13 with TRBJ1-2, with TRBD1 as a possible D gene (6 bases). Germline V gene data show CDR1 as PRHDT and CDR2 as FYEKMQ (reference sequence). The CDR3 runs to 14 residues. Deletions cut 4 bases from V and 4 bases from J, with 13 bases between. This CDR3 is CASSSLSGVYGYTF. DNA for the CDR3: TGTGCCAGCAGCTCCCTCTCAGGGGTCTATGGCTACACCTTC.

As for this clonotype: This may be a read error: a much more frequent sequence differs by one nucleotide. The V and J genes are TRBV12-3 or TRBV12-4 and TRBJ2-5, with 7 bases that match TRBD2. V dropped 6 bases and J dropped 11; count of bases not matched to a gene: 21. The CDR3 covers 16 residues. For the CDR3, the DNA is TGTGCCAGCAGCCTGTCTCCGCGGGAGTTAATCTACGGGCAGTACTTC. Its protein is CASSLSPRELIYGQYF.

The V gene is TRBV6-1, the J gene TRBJ2-5, with 9 positions matching TRBD2. The J call may be faulty, since TRBJ2-7 better matches the DNA end. The CDR3 loop spans 15 amino acids. Germline assignment: CDR1 MNHNS and CDR2 SASEGT. The CDR3: CASSEGGLAGIEQYF. For the CDR3, the DNA is TGTGCCAGCAGTGAAGGGGGTCTAGCGGGGATCGAGCAGTACTTC.

The chain links TRBV3-1 to TRBJ1-2, with a weak D call TRBD1 (6 bases). Deletions cut 1 base from V and 4 bases from J, with 10 bases between. The CDR3 totals 14 residues. Germline V CDR1 and CDR2: LGHDT, YNNKEL (reference sequence). CDR3 in DNA: TGTGCCAGCAGCCAAGCAGGGGTGGGCTATGGCTACACCTTC. As protein: CASSQAGVGYGYTF.

This clonotype was picked up a small number of times. The chain combines TRBV29-1 with TRBJ1-1; D is unresolved. V lost 7 bases to trimming and J lost 4 bases, with 13 bases between them. Germline loops: CDR1 SQVTM, CDR2 ANQGSEA. The CDR3 loop spans 12 amino acids. This CDR3 reads CSGIDGSTEAFF. The DNA of the CDR3 is TGCAGCGGAATAGACGGGAGCACTGAAGCTTTCTTT.

As to this clonotype: The junction departs from germline at one end; a sequencing error may be responsible. CDR3 bases: TGTGCCAGCAGTTTAGATCTTAGCGGGAGTGCGGATACGCAGTATTTT. It yields the protein CASSLDLSGSADTQYF. The chain recombines TRBV7-6 with TRBJ2-3, with 9 bases identical to TRBD2. CDR1 SGHVS and CDR2 FNYEAQ come from the germline V gene. The CDR3 loop spans 16 amino acids. The full variable domain, its missing parts supplied by reference TRBV7-6 and TRBJ2-3, is GAGVSQSPRYKVTKRGQDVALRCDPISGHVSLYWYRQALGQGPEFLTYFNYEAQQDKSGLPNDRFSAERPEGSISTLTIQRTEQRDSAMYRCASSLDLSGSADTQYFGPGTRLTVL.

J is TRBJ1-6 and V is TRBV20-1; tentative D call: TRBD1 (5 bases). V was pared by 0 bases and J by 4 bases, with 13 bases between. The CDR3 spans 16 residues. Germline V gives CDR1 DFQATT, CDR2 SNEGSKA (reference sequence). The CDR3 loop is CSARDRGGIYNSPLHF. As DNA, the CDR3 is TGCAGTGCTAGAGATCGGGGGGGGATTTATAATTCACCCCTCCACTTT.

The rearrangement links TRBV15 to TRBJ2-1; D possibly uses TRBD1 or TRBD2 (7 bases each). The ends were cut back, 1 base at V and 8 bases at J, with 15 bases in the middle. The V gene's germline CDR1 is LNHNV and CDR2 YYDKDF (reference sequence). The CDR3 is 15 amino acids. The CDR3 spells CATSRGPGGEDEQFF. The CDR3, as DNA: TGTGCCACCAGCAGAGGGCCAGGGGGGGAGGATGAGCAGTTCTTC.

The CDR3 loop reads CASTATGGPQETQYF. The CDR3 bases are TGTGCCAGCACCGCAACGGGGGGCCCCCAAGAGACCCAGTACTTC. V usage is TRBV28 and J usage is TRBJ2-5; weak D call: TRBD2 (7 bases). Germline values: CDR1 MDHEN, CDR2 SYDVKM. This CDR3 region has 15 residues. Deletions cut 7 bases from V and 1 base from J, with 16 bases between.

The V gene is TRBV7-9, the J gene TRBJ1-1; TRBD1 matches 7 bases. Germline assignment: CDR1 SEHNR and CDR2 FQNEAQ (reference sequence). The J segment lost 10 bases and the V segment lost 10 bases, leaving 12 bases of the junction unmatched. The length of the CDR3 is 12 residues. CDR3 DNA: TGTGCCACAGAGGACAGGAGCACCATAGCTTTCTTT. Residues: CATEDRSTIAFF.

About this clonotype itself: A much more abundant neighbour one base away suggests this may be a read error. The rearrangement uses TRBV20-1 and TRBJ2-6; D is unclear. In germline, CDR1 is DFQATT, CDR2 SNEGSKA (reference sequence). The CDR3 covers 15 residues. V dropped 3 bases and J dropped 8 bases, with 17 bases sitting between them. As DNA, the CDR3 is TGCAGTGCTAGTATCGTGTCTTCTCAGACCAACGTCCTGACTTTC. This gives the protein CSASIVSSQTNVLTF.

The chain has TRBV5-1 and TRBJ2-7; 7 bases align to TRBD1. J lost 7 bases, V lost 0 bases, and 13 bases had no gene match. Germline V lookup: CDR1 SGHRS, CDR2 YFSETQ. The CDR3 is 16 residues long. The CDR3 protein is CASSLGFGTDTSEQYF. In nucleotides, the CDR3 is TGCGCCAGCAGCTTGGGATTCGGGACAGATACGAGTGAGCAGTACTTC.

The V gene is TRBV4-1, the J gene TRBJ1-2; tentative D call: TRBD1 (5 bases). Trimming pared 1 base from V and 1 base from J, leaving 13 bases between. Germline V gives CDR1 MGHRA, CDR2 YSYEKL. CDR3 length: 16 amino acids. Here the CDR3 DNA reads TGCGCCAGCAGCCAAGCCAGAACAGGAAATAACTATGGCTACACCTTC. Translated: CASSQARTGNNYGYTF.

CDR3 loop: CASRPSGGEQFF. The DNA for the CDR3 is TGTGCCAGCAGGCCTAGCGGGGGTGAGCAGTTCTTC. V is TRBV6-4 and J is TRBJ2-1; TRBD2 matches at 10 bases. CDR1 is MRHNA, CDR2 SNTAGT, per germline. The J segment lost 9 bases and the V segment lost 6 bases, leaving 2 bases of the junction unmatched. This CDR3 region has 12 residues.

There are a few counts of this clonotype. As DNA, the CDR3 is TGTGCCAGCAGCGAGGCCGGACTAGCATCTGATACGCAGTATTTT. This sequence encodes CASSEAGLASDTQYF. This chain uses TRBV9 with TRBJ2-3; TRBD2 aligns across 8 bases. This CDR3 has 15 amino acids. V dropped 3 bases and J dropped 6; count of bases not matched to a gene: 9. CDR1 is SGDLS, CDR2 YYNGEE, per germline.

The genes are TRBV5-6 and TRBJ1-2; tentatively, D is TRBD1 (6 bases). CDR3 size: 13 residues. Germline CDR1 is SGHDT and CDR2 is YYEEEE. V dropped 4 bases and J dropped 3 bases, with 10 bases sitting between them. The CDR3 DNA follows: TGTGCCAGCAGCGTGGACAGTCACTATGGCTACACCTTC. It translates to CASSVDSHYGYTF.